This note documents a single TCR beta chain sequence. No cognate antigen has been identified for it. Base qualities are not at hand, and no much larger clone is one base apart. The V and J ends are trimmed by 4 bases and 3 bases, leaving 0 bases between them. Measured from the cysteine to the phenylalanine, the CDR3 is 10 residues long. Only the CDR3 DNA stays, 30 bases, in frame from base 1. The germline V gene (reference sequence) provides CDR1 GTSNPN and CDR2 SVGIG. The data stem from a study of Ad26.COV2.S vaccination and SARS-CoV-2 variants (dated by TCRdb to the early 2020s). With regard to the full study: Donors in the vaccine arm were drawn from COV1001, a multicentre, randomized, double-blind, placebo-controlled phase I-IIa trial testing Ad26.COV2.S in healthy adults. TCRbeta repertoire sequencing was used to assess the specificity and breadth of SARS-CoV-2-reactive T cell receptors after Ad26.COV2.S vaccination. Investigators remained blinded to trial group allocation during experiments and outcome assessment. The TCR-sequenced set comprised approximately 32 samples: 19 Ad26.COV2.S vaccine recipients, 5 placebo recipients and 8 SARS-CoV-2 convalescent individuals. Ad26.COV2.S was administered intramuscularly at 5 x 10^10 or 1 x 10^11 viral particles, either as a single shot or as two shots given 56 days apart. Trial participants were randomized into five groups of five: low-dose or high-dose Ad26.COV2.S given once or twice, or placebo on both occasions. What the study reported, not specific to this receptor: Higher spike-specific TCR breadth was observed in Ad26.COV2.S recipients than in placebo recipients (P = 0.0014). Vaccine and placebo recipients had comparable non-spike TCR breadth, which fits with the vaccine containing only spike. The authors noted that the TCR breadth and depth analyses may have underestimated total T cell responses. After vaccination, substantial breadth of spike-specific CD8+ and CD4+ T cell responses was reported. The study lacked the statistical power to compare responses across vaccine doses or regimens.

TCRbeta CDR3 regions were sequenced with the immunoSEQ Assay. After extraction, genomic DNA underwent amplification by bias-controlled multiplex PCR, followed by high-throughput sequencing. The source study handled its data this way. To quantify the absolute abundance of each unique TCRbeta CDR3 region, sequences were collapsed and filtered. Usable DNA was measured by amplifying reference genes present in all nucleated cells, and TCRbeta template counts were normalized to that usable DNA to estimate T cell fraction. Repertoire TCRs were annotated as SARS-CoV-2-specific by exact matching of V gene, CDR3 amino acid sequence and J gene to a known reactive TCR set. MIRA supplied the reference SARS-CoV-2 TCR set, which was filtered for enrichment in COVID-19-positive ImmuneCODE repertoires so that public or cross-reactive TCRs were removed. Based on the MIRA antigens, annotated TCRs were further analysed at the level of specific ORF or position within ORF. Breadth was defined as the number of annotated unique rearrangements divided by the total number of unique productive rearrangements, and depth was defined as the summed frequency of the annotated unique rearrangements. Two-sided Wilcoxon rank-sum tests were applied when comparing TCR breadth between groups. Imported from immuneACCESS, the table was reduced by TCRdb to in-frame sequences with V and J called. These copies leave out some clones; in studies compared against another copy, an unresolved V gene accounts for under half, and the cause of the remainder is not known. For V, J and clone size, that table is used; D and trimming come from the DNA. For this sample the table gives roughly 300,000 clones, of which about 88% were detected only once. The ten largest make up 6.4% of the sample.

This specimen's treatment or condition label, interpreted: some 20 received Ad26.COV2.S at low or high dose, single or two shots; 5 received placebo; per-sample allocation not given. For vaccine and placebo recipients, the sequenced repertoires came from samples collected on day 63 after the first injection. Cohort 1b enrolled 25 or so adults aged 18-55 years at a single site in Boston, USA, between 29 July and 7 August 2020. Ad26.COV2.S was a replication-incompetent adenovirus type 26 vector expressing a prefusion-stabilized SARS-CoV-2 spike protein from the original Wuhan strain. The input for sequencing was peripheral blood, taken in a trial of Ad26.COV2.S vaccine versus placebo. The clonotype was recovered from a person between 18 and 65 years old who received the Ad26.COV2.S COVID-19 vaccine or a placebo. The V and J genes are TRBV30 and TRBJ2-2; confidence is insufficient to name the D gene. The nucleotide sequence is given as TGTGCCTGGAACACCGGGGAGCTGTTTTTT. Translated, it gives CAWNTGELFF.